This T cell receptor beta chain was captured in a study of cytomegalovirus exposure and HLA in healthy donors. Remarks on this clone: Its antigen remains unknown.

Study-level findings and limits: First-cohort TCR clusters tended to co-occur in the 120 or so validation repertoires, a later analysis found. The authors listed some 150 TCR beta chains as cytomegalovirus-associated.

The validation cohort, a group of more than 100 subjects, included the donors and was separate from the approximately 650-subject first cohort. Measured with immunoSEQ multiplex PCR; TCRdb has only the in-frame clones, and not every one. The sample lists 150,000 to 200,000 clones; around 80% were seen once. Germline V lookup: CDR1 LNHDA, CDR2 SQIVND (reference sequence). The CDR3 consists of 15 residues. The V segment lost 6 bases and the J segment 5 bases; nucleotides outside the gene matches: 6. This clonotype was sampled from a woman aged 25 to 39 in good health and CMV-seronegative. Sample: PBMCs. This sequence joins TRBV19 and TRBJ1-6, with 8 bases identical to TRBD1. CDR3 residues: CASRRGQGDNSPLHF. The DNA of the CDR3 is TGTGCCAGTAGACGAGGACAGGGCGATAATTCACCCCTCCACTTT.